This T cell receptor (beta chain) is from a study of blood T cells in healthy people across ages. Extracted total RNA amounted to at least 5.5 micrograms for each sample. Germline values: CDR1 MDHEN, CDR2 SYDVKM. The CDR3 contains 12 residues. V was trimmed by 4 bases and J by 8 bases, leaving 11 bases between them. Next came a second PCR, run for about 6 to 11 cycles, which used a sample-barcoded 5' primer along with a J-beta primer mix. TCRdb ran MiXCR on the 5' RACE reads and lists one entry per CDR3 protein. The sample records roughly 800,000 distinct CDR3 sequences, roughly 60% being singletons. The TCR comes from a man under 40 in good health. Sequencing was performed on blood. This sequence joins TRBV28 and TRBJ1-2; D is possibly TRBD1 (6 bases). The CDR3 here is CASSSQGNGYTF. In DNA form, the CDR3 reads TGTGCCAGCAGTTCGCAGGGGAACGGCTACACCTTC.